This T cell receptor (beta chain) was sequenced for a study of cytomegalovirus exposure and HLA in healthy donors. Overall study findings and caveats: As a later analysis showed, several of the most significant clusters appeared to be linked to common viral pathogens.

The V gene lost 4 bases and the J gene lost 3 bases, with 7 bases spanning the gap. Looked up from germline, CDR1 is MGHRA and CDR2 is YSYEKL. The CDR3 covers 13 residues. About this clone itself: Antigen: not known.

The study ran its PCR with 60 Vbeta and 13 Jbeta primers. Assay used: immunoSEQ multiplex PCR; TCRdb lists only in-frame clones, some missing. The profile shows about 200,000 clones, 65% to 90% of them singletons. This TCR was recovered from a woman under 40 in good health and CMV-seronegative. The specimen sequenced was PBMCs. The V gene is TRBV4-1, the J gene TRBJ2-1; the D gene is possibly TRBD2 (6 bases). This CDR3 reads CASSLGLYNEQFF. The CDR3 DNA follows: TGCGCCAGCAGCCTGGGACTCTACAATGAGCAGTTCTTC.